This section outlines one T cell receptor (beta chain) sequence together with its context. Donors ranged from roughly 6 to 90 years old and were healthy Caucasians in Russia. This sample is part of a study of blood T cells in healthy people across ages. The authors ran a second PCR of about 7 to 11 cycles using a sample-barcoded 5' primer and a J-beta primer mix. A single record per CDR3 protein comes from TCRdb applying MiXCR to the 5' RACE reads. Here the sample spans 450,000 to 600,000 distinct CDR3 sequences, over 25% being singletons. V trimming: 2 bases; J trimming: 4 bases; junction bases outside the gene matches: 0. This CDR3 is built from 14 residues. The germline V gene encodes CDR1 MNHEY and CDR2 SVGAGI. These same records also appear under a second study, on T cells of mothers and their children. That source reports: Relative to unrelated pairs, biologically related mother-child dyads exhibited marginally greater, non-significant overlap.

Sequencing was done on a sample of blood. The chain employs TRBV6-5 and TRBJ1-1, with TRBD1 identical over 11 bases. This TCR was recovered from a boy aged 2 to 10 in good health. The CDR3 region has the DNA TGTGCCAGCAGTTACGGGACAGGGGGCACTGAAGCTTTCTTT. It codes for CASSYGTGGTEAFF.